This T cell receptor (beta chain) comes out of a study of spatial heterogeneity in lung cancer. One entry per CDR3 protein results from TCRdb running MiXCR on the 5' RACE reads. The sample lists approximately 3,000 distinct CDR3 sequences, around 6% occurring once. This clonotype rates as medium-sized. What it binds is unknown. Because the library targeted alpha chains, this beta chain is an off-target read whose size means little. In germline, CDR1 is SGDLS, CDR2 YYNGEE. This CDR3 contains 13 residues. The V end lost 3 bases, the J end lost 5 bases, and 9 bases lay between the germline ends. General observations from the study: Mutation tallies in tumors tracked expanded intratumoral alpha and beta TCR counts.

Stated time point: sample taken at primary tumor resection. This TCR came from a male donor with early-stage non-small cell lung cancer. The V call is TRBV9, the J call TRBJ1-5; tentative D call: TRBD1 (5 bases). The starting material was lung tumor tissue, obtained at surgery. CDR3 DNA: TGTGCCAGCAGCGAAATGGGGGATCAGCCCCAGCATTTT. It translates to CASSEMGDQPQHF. Full variable domain (remainder filled in from reference TRBV9 and TRBJ1-5): DSGVTQTPKHLITATGQRVTLRCSPRSGDLSVYWYQQSLDQGLQFLIQYYNGEERAKGNILERFSAQQFPDLHSELNLSSLELGDSALYFCASSEMGDQPQHFGDGTRLSIL.